These T cell receptor beta chains were read from a single sample in a study of cytomegalovirus exposure and HLA in healthy donors. TCRdb's copy holds only in-frame clones and misses some; the assay was immunoSEQ multiplex PCR. The sample records about 150,000 clones, under 10% being singletons. The sample was PBMCs. Receptor source: a woman between 40 and 55 years old in good health and CMV-seropositive. CDR3s include the opening cysteine and the closing phenylalanine or tryptophan. D genes are given only for firm matches. Clone size is given for some rows only: seen once, a few or many times, or a class if the clone is expanded.

TRBJ1-4,16,NA,TRBV18,few,CASSPPPRGMAEKLFF,TGTGCCAGCTCACCACCGCCCAGGGGAATGGCAGAAAAACTGTTTTTT
TRBJ2-3,16,TRBD2,TRBV7-8,NA,CASSRTSGGRTDTQYF,TGTGCCAGCAGCAGGACTAGCGGGGGGCGCACAGATACGCAGTATTTT
TRBJ1-4,14,TRBD1,TRBV5-6,NA,CASSFRGRGEKLFF,TGTGCCAGCAGCTTCAGGGGGCGAGGTGAAAAACTGTTTTTT
TRBJ2-5,15,NA,TRBV7-3,NA,CASSPTGTSQETQYF,TGTGCCAGCAGCCCCACGGGGACTTCCCAAGAGACCCAGTACTTC
TRBJ2-1,15,NA,TRBV4-1,few,CASSQEGTGDNEQFF,TGCGCCAGCAGCCAAGAGGGGACGGGGGACAATGAGCAGTTCTTC
TRBJ2-1,16,TRBD2,TRBV9,NA,CASSVEGTRVLNEQFF,TGTGCCAGCAGCGTAGAGGGGACTAGGGTATTAAATGAGCAGTTCTTC
TRBJ1-2,15,TRBD1,TRBV27,NA,CASSLDGRGSYGYTF,TGTGCCAGCAGTTTAGACGGCAGGGGGTCCTATGGCTACACCTTC
TRBJ2-5,14,TRBD1,TRBV5-1,few,CASSQGQYQETQYF,TGCGCCAGCAGCCAGGGACAGTATCAAGAGACCCAGTACTTC
TRBJ2-7,15,TRBD1,TRBV7-9,NA,CASSLEPTGGYEQYF,TGTGCCAGCAGCTTGGAACCGACAGGGGGCTACGAGCAGTACTTC
TRBJ2-3,17,TRBD2,TRBV7-9,few,CASSFDGTSGPGDTQYF,TGTGCCAGCAGCTTTGATGGGACTAGCGGTCCAGGGGATACGCAGTATTTT
TRBJ2-3,16,TRBD2,TRBV5-6,NA,CASSLRAGGLTDTQYF,TGTGCCAGCAGCTTAAGAGCGGGGGGGCTGACAGATACGCAGTATTTT
TRBJ2-7,14,TRBD1,TRBV5-4,few,CASSPRQGTDEQYF,TGTGCCAGCAGCCCGCGACAGGGGACGGACGAGCAGTACTTC
TRBJ2-2,15,NA,TRBV2,few,CASSVAPPTTGELFF,TGTGCCAGCAGTGTAGCCCCGCCTACCACCGGGGAGCTGTTTTTT
TRBJ2-7,14,TRBD1,TRBV5-6,few,CASSLRTGVYEQYF,TGTGCCAGCAGCCTAAGGACAGGGGTCTACGAGCAGTACTTC
TRBJ2-7,12,NA,TRBV11-3,NA,CASSLALHEQYF,TGTGCCAGCAGCTTAGCCCTCCACGAGCAGTACTTC
TRBJ2-2,15,NA,TRBV6-1,NA,CASRAGTPNTGELFF,TGTGCCAGCAGGGCCGGGACACCAAACACCGGGGAGCTGTTTTTT
TRBJ1-1,14,TRBD1,TRBV2,few,CASSATGGYTEAFF,TGTGCCAGCAGTGCAACAGGGGGCTACACTGAAGCTTTCTTT
TRBJ2-7,14,TRBD1,TRBV19,few,CASSPRTGYYEQYF,TGTGCCAGTAGTCCTAGGACAGGATACTACGAGCAGTACTTC
TRBJ2-2,19,TRBD2,TRBV27,few,CASSLSRLSGGAPTGELFF,TGTGCCAGCAGTTTATCGCGACTGAGCGGGGGGGCTCCCACCGGGGAGCTGTTTTTT
TRBJ1-1,14,NA,TRBV5-1,few,CASSVPLPNTEAFF,TGCGCCAGCAGCGTTCCCCTACCGAACACTGAAGCTTTCTTT
TRBJ2-3,15,NA,TRBV16,few,CASSPYGGSTDTQYF,TGTGCCAGCAGCCCATATGGCGGTAGCACAGATACGCAGTATTTT
TRBJ2-7,11,NA,TRBV2,few,CASKSLDEQYF,TGTGCCAGCAAGAGTCTCGACGAGCAGTACTTC
TRBJ1-1,13,NA,TRBV2,few,CASTEQLNTEAFF,TGTGCCAGCACCGAACAGCTTAACACTGAAGCTTTCTTT
TRBJ2-2,14,TRBD1,TRBV19,few,CASRQGPGTGELFF,TGTGCCAGTAGACAGGGGCCGGGGACCGGGGAGCTGTTTTTT
TRBJ2-1,14,NA,TRBV5-4,few,CASSLSGWYNEQFF,TGTGCCAGCAGCTTGAGCGGATGGTACAATGAGCAGTTCTTC
TRBJ2-7,17,TRBD1,TRBV7-9,NA,CASSLGTGQGVYHEQYF,TGTGCCAGCAGCTTAGGGACGGGACAGGGGGTTTACCACGAGCAGTACTTC
TRBJ2-7,13,NA,TRBV7-2,few,CASSGEMTYEQYF,TGTGCCAGCAGCGGTGAGATGACCTACGAGCAGTACTTC
TRBJ2-3,15,TRBD1,TRBV5-4,few,CASSPNRGRTDTQYF,TGTGCCAGCAGCCCAAACAGGGGGCGTACAGATACGCAGTATTTT
TRBJ2-7,14,NA,TRBV18,NA,CASSTGTRDNEQYF,TGTGCCAGCTCAACCGGGACAAGGGATAACGAGCAGTACTTC
TRBJ1-3,15,NA,TRBV7-9,NA,CASSLGLLWGNTIYF,TGTGCCAGCAGCTTAGGACTTTTGTGGGGAAACACCATATATTTT
TRBJ2-2,14,NA,TRBV5-1,few,CASSLSPDTGELFF,TGCGCCAGCAGCCTGTCCCCGGACACCGGGGAGCTGTTTTTT
TRBJ2-2,19,NA,TRBV12-1,NA,CASSFVDLGGERHTGELFF,TGTGCCAGCAGCTTTGTAGATTTAGGAGGGGAGCGACACACCGGGGAGCTGTTTTTT
TRBJ1-1,14,NA,TRBV25-1,NA,CASSPHLPRTEAFF,TGTGCCAGCAGCCCGCACCTACCTCGAACTGAAGCTTTCTTT
TRBJ2-1,16,TRBD2,TRBV6-5,few,CASSYTLAGGTNEQFF,TGTGCCAGCAGTTACACACTAGCGGGGGGGACCAATGAGCAGTTCTTC
TRBJ2-2,13,NA,TRBV15,NA,CATSRDYSGELFF,TGTGCCACCAGCAGAGATTACTCCGGGGAGCTGTTTTTT
TRBJ2-1,17,TRBD1,TRBV5-1,NA,CASSISRDRGAYNEQFF,TGCGCCAGCAGCATCTCCCGGGACAGGGGGGCCTACAATGAGCAGTTCTTC
TRBJ2-2,16,TRBD1,TRBV6-6,few,CASSYLEQGVSGELFF,TGTGCCAGCAGTTACTTGGAGCAGGGGGTATCCGGGGAGCTGTTTTTT
TRBJ2-5,13,NA,TRBV4-3,once,CASSPGLRETQYF,TGCGCCAGCAGCCCCGGACTTCGAGAGACCCAGTACTTC
TRBJ2-5,13,NA,TRBV9,few,CASSVASGETQYF,TGTGCCAGCAGCGTAGCCTCAGGAGAGACCCAGTACTTC
TRBJ1-2,13,NA,TRBV9,NA,CASSVEPGYGYTF,TGTGCCAGCAGCGTAGAACCGGGCTATGGCTACACCTTC
TRBJ2-7,14,TRBD1,TRBV7-6,many,CASSPTGGLYEQYF,TGTGCCAGCAGCCCGACAGGGGGCCTTTACGAGCAGTACTTC